This T cell receptor beta chain was profiled in a study of monozygotic twins with inflammatory bowel disease. TCRdb re-analyzed the 5' RACE reads; it lists each CDR3 protein once, without DNA. Recorded here are some 400,000 distinct CDR3 sequences; the top ten clones represent roughly 2.3%. Study-level findings and limits: It was in IBD patients that TCRbeta diversity (inverse Simpson) was lower than in healthy co-twins.

As concerns this clonotype: Its antigen is still unknown.

This CDR3 comprises 14 residues. The germline V gene has CDR1 MNHNS and CDR2 SASEGT. Sequencing was carried out using blood. The clonotype comes from a human donor with ulcerative colitis or Crohn's disease, or a healthy co-twin of an affected twin (not recorded which). V gene TRBV6-1 combines with J gene TRBJ2-7; lacking DNA, the TRBD1 call made by TCRdb goes unchecked. CDR3 region: CASSTLGTVHEQYF.